The 15 T cell receptor beta chains presented below share a single source sample, sequenced in a study of blood T cell repertoires in COVID-19 (dated by TCRdb to 2018 to 2020). The library was generated by the immunoSEQ multiplex PCR assay. The source is immuneACCESS, and TCRdb retained only in-frame sequences with V and J called. Part of the clones is not carried over; for the studies checked, unresolved V genes explain less than half of this, and the remainder is unexplained. The sample profile shows about 300,000 clones; less than 85% of them were found once. The ten largest clones represent more than 1.4% of the sample. Sequences were obtained from peripheral blood. These receptors were obtained from a human donor with COVID-19, enrolled during active disease. The donor label of this sample is uncertain.

This clone was seen a handful of times. The chain links TRBV5-4 to TRBJ2-7, with a weak D call TRBD1 (5 bases). Trimming removed 1 base from V and 2 bases from J, with 10 bases in between. The germline gives CDR1 SGHNT, CDR2 YYREEE (reference sequence). The CDR3 is made up of 14 amino acids. The CDR3: CASSLKAGPYEQYF. In nucleotides, the CDR3 is TGTGCCAGCAGCTTGAAGGCAGGGCCCTACGAGCAGTACTTC.

This clone turned up a few times. The V gene is TRBV28, the J gene TRBJ1-5, with no clear D. This CDR3 spans 14 amino acids. Germline CDR1 is MDHEN and CDR2 is SYDVKM. V was clipped by 6 bases and J by 4 bases, with 13 bases between them. The chain's CDR3 is CASSPGDRNQPQHF. Written as DNA, the CDR3 is TGTGCCAGCAGCCCCGGTGATAGAAATCAGCCCCAGCATTTT.

This chain joins TRBV10-2 and TRBJ2-2; weak D call: TRBD2 (5 bases). CDR3 length: 17 residues. V dropped 3 bases and J dropped 1 base, with 15 bases sitting between them. Germline V gene data show CDR1 as WSHSY and CDR2 as SAAADI. The CDR3, as DNA: TGCGCCAGCAGTGAATCCGGGTTTGAGGGGAACACCGGGGAGCTGTTTTTT. The encoded protein is CASSESGFEGNTGELFF.

The chain links TRBV19 to TRBJ1-5, with D possibly matching TRBD1 (5 bases). The CDR3 contains 16 residues. Germline V gene lookup returns CDR1 LNHDA and CDR2 SQIVND (reference sequence). V was trimmed by 3 bases and J by 4 bases, leaving 16 bases between them. The CDR3 protein is CASSMGGANRNQPQHF. In nucleotides, the CDR3 is TGTGCCAGTAGTATGGGAGGGGCTAACCGGAATCAGCCCCAGCATTTT.

The chain carries TRBV6-1 and TRBJ1-3; D perhaps matches TRBD1 (6 bases). Trimming took off 6 bases at V and 2 bases at J, with 11 bases between the two ends. CDR3 size: 14 residues. CDR1 and CDR2 (germline): MNHNS, SASEGT. CDR3 residues: CASSRQAPGNTIYF. DNA for the CDR3: TGTGCCAGCAGCCGACAGGCCCCTGGAAACACCATATATTTT.

CDR3 nucleotides: TGTGCCAGCAGCTTAAAGGGGGGGCACGGCCAGTACTTC. It yields the protein CASSLKGGHGQYF. This chain uses TRBV7-3 with TRBJ2-7; D perhaps matches TRBD2 (7 bases). The V gene's germline CDR1 is SGHTA and CDR2 FQGTGA. Deletions cut 1 base from V and 10 bases from J, with 14 bases between. The CDR3 has 13 amino acids.

With respect to this clone: Other DNA sequences in the sample encode the same CDR3. The V gene is TRBV11-1, the J gene TRBJ1-2, with D possibly being TRBD1 (5 bases). V was shortened by 9 bases and J by 8 bases, with 22 bases between the two germline ends. Germline V gives CDR1 SGHAT, CDR2 FQDESV (reference sequence). This CDR3 is built from 14 residues. Written as DNA, the CDR3 is TGTGCCAGTAGCGTAGACAGAGAATCTGGAGGCTACACCTTC. Translating gives CASSVDRESGGYTF.

V is TRBV29-1 and J is TRBJ2-5; 7 bases line up with TRBD2. The CDR3 loop spans 13 amino acids. The V and J ends lost 4 bases and 2 bases, in that order; junction bases with no gene match: 4. In germline, CDR1 is SQVTM, CDR2 ANQGSEA. The CDR3: CSVGGGRQETQYF. The CDR3 coding sequence is TGCAGCGTTGGGGGGGGACGGCAAGAGACCCAGTACTTC.

The gene calls are TRBV28 and TRBJ1-1; unclear D gene. V dropped 3 bases and J dropped 7 bases, with 6 bases sitting between them. The CDR3 is made up of 11 amino acids. Germline-derived CDR1 and CDR2 are MDHEN and SYDVKM. The CDR3 here is CASSFIREAFF. The CDR3 bases are TGTGCCAGCAGTTTTATCCGTGAAGCTTTCTTT.

This clone has only one observation. This chain uses TRBV5-1 with TRBJ2-1; a weak D match, TRBD1 (6 bases). The CDR3 consists of 13 residues. V lost 2 bases, J lost 10 bases, and 13 bases lay in between. CDR1 SGHRS and CDR2 YFSETQ come from the germline V gene. DNA of the CDR3: TGCGCCAGCAGCTTCCAACAGGGAAACGAGCAGTTCTTC. It yields the protein CASSFQQGNEQFF.

This clone showed up just a few times. The CDR3 loop reads CASSTGTGKVVDGYTF. The DNA for the CDR3 is TGTGCCAGCAGCACCGGGACAGGGAAAGTTGTTGATGGCTACACCTTC. V is TRBV7-2 and J is TRBJ1-2; 9 bases map to TRBD1. V gave up 5 bases and J gave up 6 bases; unmatched junction bases: 13. The CDR3 length is 16 residues. Germline assignment: CDR1 SGHTA and CDR2 FQGNSA. Combining the CDR3 with reference TRBV7-2 and TRBJ1-2 gives the whole variable domain GAGVSQSPSNKVTEKGKDVELRCDPISGHTALYWYRQSLGQGLEFLIYFQGNSAPDKSGLPSDRFSAERTGGSVSTLTIQRTQQEDSAVYLCASSTGTGKVVDGYTFGSGTRLTVV.

The V gene is TRBV20-1, the J gene TRBJ1-4; D gene uncertain. Germline loops: CDR1 DFQATT, CDR2 SNEGSKA (reference sequence). The CDR3 spans 16 residues. Trimming removed 3 bases at V and 8 bases at J, with 22 bases between. CDR3 amino acids: CSASDDGDPIPEKLFF. The CDR3 bases are TGCAGTGCTAGTGACGATGGAGACCCCATCCCCGAAAAACTGTTTTTT.

The rearrangement uses TRBV11-2 and TRBJ2-1, with 7 positions matching TRBD2. V lost 5 bases to trimming and J lost 6 bases; unmatched junction nucleotides: 7. Per germline, CDR1 SGHAT and CDR2 FQNNGV. The CDR3 has 14 residues. In DNA, the CDR3 is TGTGCCAGCAGCCCCGCGCGGGAGAGCAATGAGCAGTTCTTC. It yields the protein CASSPARESNEQFF.

The chain is built from TRBV19 and TRBJ2-5, with 9 positions matching TRBD1. Germline V CDR1 and CDR2: LNHDA, SQIVND (reference sequence). CDR3 length equals 15 residues. V was clipped by 7 bases and J by 5 bases; unmatched bases: 11. In DNA form, the CDR3 reads TGTGCCAGTACCCAAACCGGGACAGGGCGGGAGACCCAGTACTTC. This sequence encodes CASTQTGTGRETQYF.

V and J are TRBV30 and TRBJ2-1; 10 nucleotides line up with TRBD2. The J segment lost 7 bases and the V segment lost 1 base, leaving 7 bases of the junction unmatched. Germline V gene sequence: CDR1 GTSNPN, CDR2 SVGIG (reference sequence). This CDR3 is 15 amino acids long. CDR3 coding DNA: TGTGCCTGGAGTGCCGTCCTAGCGGGAGCAAATGAGCAGTTCTTC. Translation: CAWSAVLAGANEQFF.